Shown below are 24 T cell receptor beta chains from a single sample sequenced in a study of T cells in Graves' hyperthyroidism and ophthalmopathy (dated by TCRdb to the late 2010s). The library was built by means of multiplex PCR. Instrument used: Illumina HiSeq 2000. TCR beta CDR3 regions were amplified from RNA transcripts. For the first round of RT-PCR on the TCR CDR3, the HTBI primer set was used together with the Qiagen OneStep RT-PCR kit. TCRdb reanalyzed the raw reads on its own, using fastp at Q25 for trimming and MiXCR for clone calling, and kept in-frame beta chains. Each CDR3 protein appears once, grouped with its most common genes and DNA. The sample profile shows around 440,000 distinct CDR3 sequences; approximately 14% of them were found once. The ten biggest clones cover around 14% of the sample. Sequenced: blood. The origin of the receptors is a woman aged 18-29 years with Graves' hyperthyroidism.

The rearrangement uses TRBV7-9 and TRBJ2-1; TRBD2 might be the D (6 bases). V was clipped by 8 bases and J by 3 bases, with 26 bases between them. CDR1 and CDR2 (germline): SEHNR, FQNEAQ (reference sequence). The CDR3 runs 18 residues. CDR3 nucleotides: TGTGCCAGCTGGGCCCGGGCAGCAGTAGCGGAGGACTACAATGAGCAGTTCTTC. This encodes CASWARAAVAEDYNEQFF.

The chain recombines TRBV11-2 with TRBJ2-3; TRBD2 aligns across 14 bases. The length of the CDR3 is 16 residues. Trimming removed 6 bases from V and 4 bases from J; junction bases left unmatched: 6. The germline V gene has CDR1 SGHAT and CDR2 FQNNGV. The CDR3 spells CASSSGLAGGADTQYF. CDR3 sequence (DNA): TGTGCCAGCAGTTCCGGACTAGCGGGGGGCGCAGATACGCAGTATTTT.

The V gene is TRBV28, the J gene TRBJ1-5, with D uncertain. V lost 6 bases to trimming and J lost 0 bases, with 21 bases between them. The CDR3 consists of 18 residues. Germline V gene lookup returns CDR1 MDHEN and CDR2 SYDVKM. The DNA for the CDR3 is TGTGCCAGCAGGGCAGTAGGGTGGGGAAATAATAGCAATCAGCCCCAGCATTTT. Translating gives CASRAVGWGNNSNQPQHF.

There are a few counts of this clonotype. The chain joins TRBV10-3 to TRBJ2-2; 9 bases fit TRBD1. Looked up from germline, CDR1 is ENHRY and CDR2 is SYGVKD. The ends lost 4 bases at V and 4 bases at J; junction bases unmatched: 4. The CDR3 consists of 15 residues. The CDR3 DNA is TGTGCCATCAGTGGGACAGGGGAGCGCACCGGGGAGCTGTTTTTT. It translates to CAISGTGERTGELFF.

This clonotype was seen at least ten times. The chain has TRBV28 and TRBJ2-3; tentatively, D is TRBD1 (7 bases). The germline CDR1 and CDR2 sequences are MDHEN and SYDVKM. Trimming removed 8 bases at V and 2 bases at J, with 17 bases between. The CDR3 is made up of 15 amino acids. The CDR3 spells CASYQGGFFTDTQYF. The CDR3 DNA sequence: TGTGCCAGCTACCAGGGGGGCTTTTTCACAGATACGCAGTATTTT.

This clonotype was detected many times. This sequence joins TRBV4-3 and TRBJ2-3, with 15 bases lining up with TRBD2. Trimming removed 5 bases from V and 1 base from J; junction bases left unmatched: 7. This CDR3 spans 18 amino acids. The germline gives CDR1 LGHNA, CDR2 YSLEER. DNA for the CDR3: TGCGCCAGCAGCATAGGACTAGCGGGGGGGCCCGGCACAGATACGCAGTATTTT. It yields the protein CASSIGLAGGPGTDTQYF.

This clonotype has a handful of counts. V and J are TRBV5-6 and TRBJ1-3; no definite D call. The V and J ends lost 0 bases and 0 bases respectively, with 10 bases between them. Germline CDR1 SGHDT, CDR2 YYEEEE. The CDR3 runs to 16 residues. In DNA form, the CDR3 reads TGTGCCAGCAGCTTGGCGGGCGGAACCTCTGGAAACACCATATATTTT. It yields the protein CASSLAGGTSGNTIYF. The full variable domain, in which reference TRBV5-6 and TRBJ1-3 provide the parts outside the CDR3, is DAGVTQSPTHLIKTRGQQVTLRCSPKSGHDTVSWYQQALGQGPQFIFQYYEEEERQRGNFPDRFSGHQFPNYSSELNVNALLLGDSALYLCASSLAGGTSGNTIYFGEGSWLTVV.

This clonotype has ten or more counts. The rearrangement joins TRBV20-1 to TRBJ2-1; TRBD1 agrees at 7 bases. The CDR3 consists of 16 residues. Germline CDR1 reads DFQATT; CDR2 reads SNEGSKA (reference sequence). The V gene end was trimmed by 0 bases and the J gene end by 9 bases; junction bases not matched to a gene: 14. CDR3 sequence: CSARDLRTGRGSEQFF. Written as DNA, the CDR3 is TGCAGTGCTAGAGACTTACGGACAGGCCGTGGAAGTGAGCAGTTCTTC.

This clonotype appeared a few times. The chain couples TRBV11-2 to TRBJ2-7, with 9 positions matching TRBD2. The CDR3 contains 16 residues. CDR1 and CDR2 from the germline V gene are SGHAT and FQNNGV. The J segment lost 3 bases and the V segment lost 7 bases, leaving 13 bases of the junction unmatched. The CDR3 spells CASTNPFSGGYYEQYF. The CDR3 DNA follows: TGTGCCAGCACGAATCCCTTCAGCGGGGGGTACTACGAGCAGTACTTC.

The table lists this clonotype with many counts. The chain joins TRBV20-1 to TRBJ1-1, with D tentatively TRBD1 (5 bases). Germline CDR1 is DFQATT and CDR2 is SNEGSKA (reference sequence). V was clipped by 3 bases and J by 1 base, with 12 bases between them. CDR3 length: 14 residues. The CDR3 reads CSARAQGENTEAFF. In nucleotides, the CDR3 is TGCAGTGCTAGGGCGCAGGGAGAGAACACTGAAGCTTTCTTT.

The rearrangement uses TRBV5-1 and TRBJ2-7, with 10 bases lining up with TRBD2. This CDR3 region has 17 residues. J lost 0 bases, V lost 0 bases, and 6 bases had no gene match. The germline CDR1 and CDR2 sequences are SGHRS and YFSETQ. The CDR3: CASSLGAGGVSSYEQYF. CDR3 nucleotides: TGCGCCAGCAGCTTGGGAGCGGGAGGGGTTAGCTCCTACGAGCAGTACTTC.

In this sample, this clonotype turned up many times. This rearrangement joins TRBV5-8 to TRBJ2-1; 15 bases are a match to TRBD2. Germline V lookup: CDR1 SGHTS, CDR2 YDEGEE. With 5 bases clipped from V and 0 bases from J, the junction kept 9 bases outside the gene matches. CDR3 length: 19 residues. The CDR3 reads CASRSLGLAGGGSYNEQFF. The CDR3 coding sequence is TGTGCCAGCAGGAGCTTGGGACTAGCGGGAGGCGGCTCCTACAATGAGCAGTTCTTC.

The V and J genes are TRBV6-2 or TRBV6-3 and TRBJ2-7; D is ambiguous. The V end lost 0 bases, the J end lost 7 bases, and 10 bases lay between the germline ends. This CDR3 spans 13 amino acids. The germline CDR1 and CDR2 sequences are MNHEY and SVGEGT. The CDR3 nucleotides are TGTGCCAGCAGTTACTCGGGTGTCCGGGAGCAGTACTTC. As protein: CASSYSGVREQYF.

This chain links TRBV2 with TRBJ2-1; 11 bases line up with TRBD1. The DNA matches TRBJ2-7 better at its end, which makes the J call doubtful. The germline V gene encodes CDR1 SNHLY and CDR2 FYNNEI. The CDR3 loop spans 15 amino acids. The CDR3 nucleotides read TGTGCCAGCAGTGGGACAGGGGGCTCCTACAATGAGCAGTACTTC. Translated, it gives CASSGTGGSYNEQYF.

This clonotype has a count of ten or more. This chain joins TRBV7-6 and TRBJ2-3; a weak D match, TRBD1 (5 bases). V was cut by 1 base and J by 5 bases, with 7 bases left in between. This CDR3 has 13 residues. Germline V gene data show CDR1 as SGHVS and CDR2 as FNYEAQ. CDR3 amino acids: CASSLVQGDTQYF. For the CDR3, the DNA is TGTGCCAGCAGCTTAGTTCAGGGAGATACGCAGTATTTT. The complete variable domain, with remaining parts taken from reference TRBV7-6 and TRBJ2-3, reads GAGVSQSPRYKVTKRGQDVALRCDPISGHVSLYWYRQALGQGPEFLTYFNYEAQQDKSGLPNDRFSAERPEGSISTLTIQRTEQRDSAMYRCASSLVQGDTQYFGPGTRLTVL.

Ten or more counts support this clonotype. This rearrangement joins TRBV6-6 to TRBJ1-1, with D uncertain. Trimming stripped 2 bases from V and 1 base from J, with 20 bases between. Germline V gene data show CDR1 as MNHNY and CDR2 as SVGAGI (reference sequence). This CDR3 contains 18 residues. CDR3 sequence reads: CASSYEPIRGAENTEAFF. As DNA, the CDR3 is TGTGCCAGCAGTTACGAACCCATCCGGGGAGCGGAGAACACTGAAGCTTTCTTT.

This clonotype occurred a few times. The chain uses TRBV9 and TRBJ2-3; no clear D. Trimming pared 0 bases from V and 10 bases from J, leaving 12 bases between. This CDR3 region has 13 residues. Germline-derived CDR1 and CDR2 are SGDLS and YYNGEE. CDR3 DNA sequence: TGTGCCAGCAGCGTAGACTGTGACACGGCGCAGTATTTT. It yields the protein CASSVDCDTAQYF.

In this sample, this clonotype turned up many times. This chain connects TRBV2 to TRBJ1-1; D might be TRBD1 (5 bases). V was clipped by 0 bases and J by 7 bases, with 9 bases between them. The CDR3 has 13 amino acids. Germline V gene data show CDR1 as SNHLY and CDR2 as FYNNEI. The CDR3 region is CASSEARQGEAFF. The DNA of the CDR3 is TGTGCCAGCAGTGAAGCGCGGCAGGGTGAAGCTTTCTTT.

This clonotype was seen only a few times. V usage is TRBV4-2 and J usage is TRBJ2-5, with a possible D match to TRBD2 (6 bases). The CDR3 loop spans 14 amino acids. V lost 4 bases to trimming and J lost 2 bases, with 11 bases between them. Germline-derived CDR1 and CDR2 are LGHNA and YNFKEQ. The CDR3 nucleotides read TGTGCCAGCAGCCTGACTAGGGAACAAGAGACCCAGTACTTC. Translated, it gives CASSLTREQETQYF.

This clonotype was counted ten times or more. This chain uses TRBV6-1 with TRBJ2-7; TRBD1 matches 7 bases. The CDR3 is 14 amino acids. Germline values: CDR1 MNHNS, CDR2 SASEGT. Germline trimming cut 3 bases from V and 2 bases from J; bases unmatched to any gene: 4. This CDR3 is CASSETGPTYEQYF. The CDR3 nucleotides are TGTGCCAGCAGTGAGACAGGGCCAACCTACGAGCAGTACTTC.

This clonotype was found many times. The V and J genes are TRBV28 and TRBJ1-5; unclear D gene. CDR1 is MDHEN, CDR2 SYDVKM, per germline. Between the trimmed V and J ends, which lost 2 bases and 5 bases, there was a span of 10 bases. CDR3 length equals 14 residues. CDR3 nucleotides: TGTGCCAGCAGTTTACATACAATCCATCAGCCCCAGCATTTT. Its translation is CASSLHTIHQPQHF.

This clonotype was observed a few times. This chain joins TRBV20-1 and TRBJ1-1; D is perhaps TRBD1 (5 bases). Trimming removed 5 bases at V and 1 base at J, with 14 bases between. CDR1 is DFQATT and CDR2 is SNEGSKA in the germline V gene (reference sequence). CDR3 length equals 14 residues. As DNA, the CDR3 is TGCAGTGCTGTCTCCGGGACGGCGAACACTGAAGCTTTCTTT. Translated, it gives CSAVSGTANTEAFF.

In DNA, the CDR3 is TGTGCCAGCAGCTCTACTAGCGGGGGTCAAGAGACCCAGTACTTC. Translation: CASSSTSGGQETQYF. The chain is built from TRBV7-2 and TRBJ2-5; TRBD2 agrees at 11 bases. Germline V gene lookup returns CDR1 SGHTA and CDR2 FQGNSA. The CDR3 extends over 15 amino acids. The V and J ends lost 4 bases and 2 bases, in that order; junction bases with no gene match: 3.

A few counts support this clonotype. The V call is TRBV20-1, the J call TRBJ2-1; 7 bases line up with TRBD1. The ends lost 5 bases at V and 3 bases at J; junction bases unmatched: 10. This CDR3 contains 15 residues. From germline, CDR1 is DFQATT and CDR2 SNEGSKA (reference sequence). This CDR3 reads CSASSHRTGYNEQFF. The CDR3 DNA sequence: TGCAGTGCTTCCTCCCACAGGACAGGCTACAATGAGCAGTTCTTC.